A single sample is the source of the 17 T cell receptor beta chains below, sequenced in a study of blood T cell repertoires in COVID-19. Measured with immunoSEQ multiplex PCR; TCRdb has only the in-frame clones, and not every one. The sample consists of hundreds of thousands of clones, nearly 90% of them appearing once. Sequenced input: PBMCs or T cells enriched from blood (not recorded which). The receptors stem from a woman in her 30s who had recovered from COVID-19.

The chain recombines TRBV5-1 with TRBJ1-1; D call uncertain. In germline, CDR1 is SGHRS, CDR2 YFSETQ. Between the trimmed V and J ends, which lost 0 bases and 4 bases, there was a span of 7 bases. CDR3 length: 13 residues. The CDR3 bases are TGCGCCAGCAGCTTGGAGGTAGCCACTGAAGCTTTCTTT. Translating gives CASSLEVATEAFF.

This CDR3 reads CASSIVRGKLFF. The CDR3 region has the DNA TGTGCCAGTAGTATAGTGCGGGGAAAACTGTTTTTT. The chain uses TRBV19 and TRBJ1-4; D is ambiguous. The CDR3 covers 12 residues. The germline CDR1 and CDR2 sequences are LNHDA and SQIVND (reference sequence). The ends were cut back, 1 base at V and 10 bases at J, with 7 bases in the middle.

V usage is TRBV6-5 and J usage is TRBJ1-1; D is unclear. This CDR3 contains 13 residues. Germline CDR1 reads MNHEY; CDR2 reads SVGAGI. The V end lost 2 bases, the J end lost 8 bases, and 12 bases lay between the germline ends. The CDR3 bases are TGTGCCAGCAGTTACGCCTCCGCTAGGGAAGCTTTCTTT. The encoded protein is CASSYASAREAFF.

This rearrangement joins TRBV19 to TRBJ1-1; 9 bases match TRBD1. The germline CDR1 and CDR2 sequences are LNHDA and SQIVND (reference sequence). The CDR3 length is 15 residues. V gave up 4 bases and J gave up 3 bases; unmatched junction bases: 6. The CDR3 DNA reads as TGTGCCAGTAGTACCGGGGACAGGGTGGACACTGAAGCTTTCTTT. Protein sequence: CASSTGDRVDTEAFF.

CDR3 DNA sequence: TGTGCCATCAAGGGGGTGACCTCTGGAAACACCATATATTTT. It yields the protein CAIKGVTSGNTIYF. The chain carries TRBV10-3 and TRBJ1-3; a possible D gene is TRBD1 (6 bases). CDR1 and CDR2 (germline): ENHRY, SYGVKD. The ends were cut back, 7 bases at V and 0 bases at J, with 10 bases in the middle. This CDR3 has 14 residues.

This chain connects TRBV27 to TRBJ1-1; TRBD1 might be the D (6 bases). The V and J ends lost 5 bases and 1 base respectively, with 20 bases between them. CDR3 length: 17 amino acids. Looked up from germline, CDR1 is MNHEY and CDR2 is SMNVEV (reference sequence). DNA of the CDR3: TGTGCCAGCAGTCCTGGCAAGGTCGGGACACAGAACACTGAAGCTTTCTTT. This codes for CASSPGKVGTQNTEAFF.

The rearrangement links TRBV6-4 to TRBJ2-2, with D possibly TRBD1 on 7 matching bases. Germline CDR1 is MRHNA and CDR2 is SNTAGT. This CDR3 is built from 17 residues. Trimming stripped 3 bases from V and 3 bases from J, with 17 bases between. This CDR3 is CASSEIGGGLHTGELFF. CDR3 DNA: TGTGCCAGCAGTGAGATTGGAGGGGGCCTACACACCGGGGAGCTGTTTTTT.

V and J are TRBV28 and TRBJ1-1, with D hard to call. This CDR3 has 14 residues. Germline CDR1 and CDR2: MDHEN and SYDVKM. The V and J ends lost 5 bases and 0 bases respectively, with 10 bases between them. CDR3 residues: CASSVIYMNTEAFF. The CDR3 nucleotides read TGTGCCAGCAGTGTTATTTATATGAACACTGAAGCTTTCTTT.

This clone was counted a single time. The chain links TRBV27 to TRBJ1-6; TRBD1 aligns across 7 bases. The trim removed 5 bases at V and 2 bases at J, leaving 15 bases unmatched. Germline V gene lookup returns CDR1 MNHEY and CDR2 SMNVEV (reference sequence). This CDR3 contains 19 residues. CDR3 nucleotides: TGTGCCAGCAGTAACAGGGGTTGGGGAGAGACGACCTATAATTCACCCCTCCACTTT. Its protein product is CASSNRGWGETTYNSPLHF.

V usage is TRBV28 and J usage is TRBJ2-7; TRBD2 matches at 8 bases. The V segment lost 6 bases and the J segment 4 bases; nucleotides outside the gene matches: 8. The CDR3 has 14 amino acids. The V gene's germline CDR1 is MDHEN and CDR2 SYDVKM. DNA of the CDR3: TGTGCCAGCAGCCCCGGACTAGCTAGGTACGAGCAGTACTTC. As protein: CASSPGLARYEQYF.

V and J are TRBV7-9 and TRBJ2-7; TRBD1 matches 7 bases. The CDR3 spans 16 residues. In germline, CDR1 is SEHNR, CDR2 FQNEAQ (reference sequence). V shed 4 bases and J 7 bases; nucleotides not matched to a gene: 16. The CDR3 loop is CASSSRDSSNRLEQYF. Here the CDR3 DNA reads TGTGCCAGCAGCTCCCGGGACAGCTCAAACCGCTTGGAGCAGTACTTC.

DNA of the CDR3: TGTGCCAGCAGCTTAGCTGGGCCCTTGGGAGGGGCGCGGGAATTCTTC. Amino acids: CASSLAGPLGGAREFF. The chain recombines TRBV7-6 with TRBJ2-1; 7 nucleotides align to TRBD2. The CDR3 has 16 amino acids. In germline, CDR1 is SGHVS, CDR2 FNYEAQ. Unmatched junction bases numbered 18, after V lost 0 bases and J lost 16 bases.

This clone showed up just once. In nucleotides, the CDR3 is TGTGCCTGGAGTGAGGTAGGGGGCTCACCCCTCCACTTT. It translates to CAWSEVGGSPLHF. The V call is TRBV30, the J call TRBJ1-6, with 7 bases identical to TRBD1. Germline-derived CDR1 and CDR2 are GTSNPN and SVGIG (reference sequence). The CDR3 runs to 13 residues. V dropped 1 base and J dropped 10; count of bases not matched to a gene: 4. Filled out from reference TRBV30 and TRBJ1-6, the complete variable domain reads SQTIHQWPATLVQPVGSPLSLECTVEGTSNPNLYWYRQAAGRGLQLLFYSVGIGQISSEVPQNLSASRPQDRQFILSSKKLLLSDSGFYLCAWSEVGGSPLHFGNGTRLTVT.

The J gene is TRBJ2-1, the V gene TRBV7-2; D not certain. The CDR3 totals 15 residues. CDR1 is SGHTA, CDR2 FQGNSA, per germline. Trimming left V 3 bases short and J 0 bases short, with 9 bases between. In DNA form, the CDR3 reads TGTGCCAGCAGCTTTCTTTTTAACTCCTACAATGAGCAGTTCTTC. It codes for CASSFLFNSYNEQFF.

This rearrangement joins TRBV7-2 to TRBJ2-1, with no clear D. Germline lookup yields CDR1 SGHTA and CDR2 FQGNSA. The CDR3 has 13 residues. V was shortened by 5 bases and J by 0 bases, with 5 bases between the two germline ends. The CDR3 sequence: CASSLSSYNEQFF. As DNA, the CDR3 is TGTGCCAGCAGCCTAAGCTCCTACAATGAGCAGTTCTTC.

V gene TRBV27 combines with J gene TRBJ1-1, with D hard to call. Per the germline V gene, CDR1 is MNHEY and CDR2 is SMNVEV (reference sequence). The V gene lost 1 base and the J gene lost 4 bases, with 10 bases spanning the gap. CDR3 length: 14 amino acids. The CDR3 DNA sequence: TGTGCCAGCAGTTTATTGGGAGGAGGCACTGAAGCTTTCTTT. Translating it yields CASSLLGGGTEAFF.

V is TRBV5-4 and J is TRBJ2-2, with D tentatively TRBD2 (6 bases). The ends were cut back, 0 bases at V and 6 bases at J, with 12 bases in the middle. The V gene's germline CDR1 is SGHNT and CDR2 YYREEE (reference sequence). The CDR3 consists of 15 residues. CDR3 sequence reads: CASSLVGGVPGELFF. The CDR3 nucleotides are TGTGCCAGCAGCTTGGTGGGGGGAGTACCCGGGGAGCTGTTTTTT.